This T cell receptor (beta chain) was sequenced for a study of cytomegalovirus exposure and HLA in healthy donors. In the study overall: Drawn from HLA-typed donors, about 85 million unique TCRs were held in an early data release. The Caucasian-associated ancestry cluster held 80% to 90% of 398 genotyped donors.

PCR was performed using 60 Vbeta and 13 Jbeta primers. Assay used: immunoSEQ multiplex PCR; TCRdb lists only in-frame clones, some missing. Found here are roughly 31,000 clones; the top ten clones hold over 0.55%. The germline V gene encodes CDR1 SEHNR and CDR2 FQNEAQ (reference sequence). The CDR3 spans 16 residues. Trimming removed 8 bases from V and 4 bases from J, with 21 bases in between. The TCR originated in a man in his thirties or forties in good health and CMV-seronegative. This chain connects TRBV7-9 to TRBJ2-1, with D possibly matching TRBD2 (5 bases). Sequencing was done on a sample of PBMCs. CDR3 sequence reads: CASAAYLGAAYNEQFF. The CDR3 DNA reads TGTGCCAGCGCAGCTTATCTGGGAGCCGCATACAATGAGCAGTTCTTC.